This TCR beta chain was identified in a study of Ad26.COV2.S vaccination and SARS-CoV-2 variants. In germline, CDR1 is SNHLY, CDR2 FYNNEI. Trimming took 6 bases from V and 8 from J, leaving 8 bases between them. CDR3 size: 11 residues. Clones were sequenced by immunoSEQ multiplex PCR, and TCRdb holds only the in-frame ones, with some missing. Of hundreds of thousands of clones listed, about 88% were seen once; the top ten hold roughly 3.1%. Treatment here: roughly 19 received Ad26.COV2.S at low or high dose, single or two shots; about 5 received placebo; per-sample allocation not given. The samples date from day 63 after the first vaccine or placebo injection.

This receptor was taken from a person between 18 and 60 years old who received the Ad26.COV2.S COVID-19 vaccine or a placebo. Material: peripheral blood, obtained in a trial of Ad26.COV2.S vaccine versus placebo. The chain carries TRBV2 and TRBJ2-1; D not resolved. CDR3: CASRTNYEQFF. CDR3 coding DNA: TGTGCCAGCAGGACAAACTATGAGCAGTTCTTC.